The clone carrying this TCR beta chain was recorded a few times. What it binds is unknown. The data were taken from a study of CD8+CD57+ T cells in acquired aplastic anemia. On the study more broadly: Sorted CD4+ and CD8+ cells gave an average of approximately 3 ug of DNA. CD4+ cell libraries from healthy donors averaged roughly 10 million reads. General observations from the study: Controls and patients did not differ significantly in CD8+ Simpson's diversity. Patients and controls turned out to have roughly 29 CD8+ CDR3 sequences in common.

Germline assignment: CDR1 LGHDT and CDR2 YNNKEL (reference sequence). Trimming cost V 7 bases and J 2 bases; bases outside gene matches: 9. The CDR3 is 16 residues long. TCR beta VDJ and CDR3 were profiled, and genomic DNA was the template. TCRdb used MiXCR to reprocess the reads, holding one entry per CDR3 protein. This sample has some 150,000 distinct CDR3 sequences, with 40% to 45% found just once. The sequenced sample consisted of sorted CD4+, CD8+, or CD8+CD57+ T cells (not recorded which) from PBMCs. The chain has TRBV3-1 and TRBJ2-2; 8 bases are shared with TRBD1. The TCR originated in a human donor in good health, serving as a control. CDR3 region: CASTRGQGLNTGELFF. The CDR3, as DNA: TGTGCCAGCACCCGAGGACAGGGTTTAAACACCGGGGAGCTGTTTTTT.